These 26 T cell receptor beta chains originate from one sample sequenced in a study of breast tumors, draining lymph nodes, adjacent tissues. TCRdb re-analysed the multiplex PCR reads in MiXCR, keeping a single row per CDR3 protein. The table shows a few hundred thousand distinct CDR3 sequences, with under 40% occurring only once. The lymph nodes were axillary draining lymph nodes from breast cancer patients. The material sequenced was axillary lymph node tissue. These receptors originate from a female donor with breast cancer. Some clones in this sample may be carry-over from other donors' samples.

V and J are TRBV2 and TRBJ1-5, with D perhaps matching TRBD1 (6 bases). Deletions cut 6 bases from V and 7 bases from J, with 10 bases between. The CDR3 spans 12 residues. Germline V gives CDR1 SNHLY, CDR2 FYNNEI. The chain's CDR3 is CASRSGEQPQHF. CDR3 nucleotide sequence: TGTGCCAGCAGGTCAGGGGAACAGCCCCAGCATTTT.

About this clonotype: It may be a read error: a sequence one base away is much more abundant. The chain employs TRBV7-7 and TRBJ2-5; D uncertain. This CDR3 comprises 13 residues. The V gene's germline CDR1 is SSHAT and CDR2 FNYEAQ (reference sequence). The DNA of the CDR3 is TGTGCTAGCAGCTCAGGACGTGAGGAGACCCAGTACTTC. As protein: CASSSGREETQYF.

Remarks on this clonotype: This clone may be a read error of a much larger clone one base away. The rearrangement uses TRBV20-1 and TRBJ2-3; TRBD1 agrees at 7 bases. Germline CDR1 and CDR2: DFQATT and SNEGSKA (reference sequence). CDR3 length equals 14 residues. Here the CDR3 DNA reads TGCAGTGCTACCGGGTGGGGAAGGACAGGTACGCAGTATTTT. Its protein product is CSATGWGRTGTQYF.

This clonotype was counted ten times or more. This chain links TRBV9 with TRBJ2-2, with no clear D. V was trimmed by 1 base and J by 2 bases, leaving 0 bases between them. This CDR3 comprises 12 residues. The germline CDR1 and CDR2 sequences are SGDLS and YYNGEE. CDR3 nucleotide sequence: TGTGCCAGCAGCGTAAACACCGGGGAGCTGTTTTTT. Translation: CASSVNTGELFF.

Concerning this clonotype itself: This sequence may be a read error, since a much larger clone differs from it by one base. The chain is built from TRBV5-1 and TRBJ2-1; 9 bases are a match to TRBD2. CDR3 length equals 15 residues. Germline CDR1 SGHRS, CDR2 YFSETQ. CDR3 in amino acids: CASSVSGGSYNEQLF. Written as DNA, the CDR3 is TGCGCCAGCAGCGTTAGCGGGGGCTCCTACAATGAGCAGCTCTTC.

This clonotype was found many times. The chain has TRBV5-1 and TRBJ2-7; D is undetermined. The CDR3 has 14 residues. CDR1 and CDR2 (germline): SGHRS, YFSETQ. V shed 0 bases and J shed 3 bases, with 10 bases lying between them. In DNA form, the CDR3 reads TGCGCCAGCAGCTTGGGCAGCCCGTTCTACGAGCAGTACTTC. It encodes CASSLGSPFYEQYF.

The chain employs TRBV7-6 and TRBJ2-3; the D is unclear. Germline assignment: CDR1 SGHVS and CDR2 FNYEAQ. Trimming took 4 bases from V and 9 from J, leaving 14 bases between them. The CDR3 runs to 13 residues. The CDR3 here is CASSSRPEGTQYF. The CDR3 bases are TGTGCCAGCAGCTCCCGGCCGGAAGGAACGCAGTATTTT.

The genes are TRBV6-5 and TRBJ2-3, with 9 positions matching TRBD1. V lost 4 bases, J lost 4 bases, and 15 bases stayed unmatched. This CDR3 contains 18 residues. Germline-derived CDR1 and CDR2 are MNHEY and SVGAGI. The DNA for the CDR3 is TGTGCCAGCAGTTCGGGACAGGGAGAGACCGGGAGTTCAGATACGCAGTATTTT. It translates to CASSSGQGETGSSDTQYF.

A few counts support this clonotype. The J gene is TRBJ2-3, the V gene TRBV5-5; D uncertain. V gave up 2 bases and J gave up 2 bases, with 9 bases separating them. This CDR3 has 14 residues. Germline values: CDR1 SGHKS, CDR2 YYEKEE (reference sequence). CDR3 bases: TGTGCCAGCAGCTTCCCAGTACCCACAGATACGCAGTATTTT. It yields the protein CASSFPVPTDTQYF. Based on the CDR3 plus reference TRBV5-5 and TRBJ2-3, the full variable domain is DAGVTQSPTHLIKTRGQQVTLRCSPISGHKSVSWYQQVLGQGPQFIFQYYEKEERGRGNFPDRFSARQFPNYSSELNVNALLLGDSALYLCASSFPVPTDTQYFGPGTRLTVL.

This clonotype has a count of ten or more. V is TRBV12-3 or TRBV12-4 and J is TRBJ2-5; TRBD2 aligns across 12 bases. The CDR3 has 15 amino acids. V lost 6 bases and J lost 3; bases outside the gene matches: 5. DNA for the CDR3: TGTGCCAGCAGCCCTAGCGGGAGGGATAAAGAGACCCAGTACTTC. It codes for CASSPSGRDKETQYF.

In this sample, this clonotype turned up many times. CDR3 DNA sequence: TGTGCTAGTGGTTTGGTATTAGGGGGGACCGACAGGTTATTCTTCTCACCCCTCCACTTT. Translation: CASGLVLGGTDRLFFSPLHF. The chain is built from TRBV12-5 and TRBJ1-6; weak D call: TRBD1 (6 bases). Between the trimmed V and J ends, which lost 0 bases and 10 bases, there was a span of 28 bases. Per germline, CDR1 LGHNT and CDR2 FRNRAP. The CDR3 consists of 20 residues.

This clonotype was seen more than once but under ten times. V usage is TRBV24-1 and J usage is TRBJ1-5; the match to TRBD1 covers 7 bases. The germline V gene encodes CDR1 KGHDR and CDR2 SFDVKD. The CDR3 extends over 15 amino acids. V shed 5 bases, J shed 11 bases, and the junction held 14 bases outside the gene matches. The CDR3 spells CATSGSGQGEETQHF. The CDR3 DNA reads TGTGCCACCAGTGGTAGTGGGCAGGGGGAAGAGACCCAGCATTTT.

This clonotype came up many times. The chain recombines TRBV4-1 with TRBJ2-2; 7 nucleotides align to TRBD1. V shed 6 bases and J 2 bases; nucleotides not matched to a gene: 9. CDR1 and CDR2 from the germline V gene are MGHRA and YSYEKL. CDR3 length: 16 amino acids. CDR3 in amino acids: CASRERGQVNTGELFF. As DNA, the CDR3 is TGCGCCAGCAGAGAAAGGGGGCAGGTTAACACCGGGGAGCTGTTTTTT.

The gene calls are TRBV5-1 and TRBJ1-4, with D uncertain. Germline CDR1 reads SGHRS; CDR2 reads YFSETQ. This CDR3 has 16 amino acids. The germline V and J ends were trimmed by 4 bases and 0 bases, with 13 bases remaining between them. CDR3 DNA: TGCGCCAGCAGCGTGGGTGACGGAACAACTAATGAAAAACTGTTTTTT. Protein product: CASSVGDGTTNEKLFF.

This clonotype occurred many times. The chain employs TRBV7-2 and TRBJ2-3; 10 bases are shared with TRBD2. Trimming cost V 2 bases and J 6 bases; bases outside gene matches: 5. The V gene's germline CDR1 is SGHTA and CDR2 FQGNSA. This CDR3 has 15 amino acids. CDR3 amino acids: CASSLLAGGLDTQYF. CDR3 coding DNA: TGTGCCAGCAGCTTATTAGCGGGGGGTTTGGATACGCAGTATTTT.

A remark on this clonotype: One end of the junction varies from germline; a read error may be responsible. This rearrangement joins TRBV7-6 to TRBJ2-3, with 11 positions matching TRBD1. Germline lookup yields CDR1 SGHVS and CDR2 FNYEAQ. The CDR3 spans 19 residues. The CDR3 spells CASSLGTGGPSLSTDTQYF. DNA for the CDR3: TGTGCTAGCAGCTTAGGGACAGGGGGGCCCTCGCTAAGCACAGATACGCAGTATTTT. The whole variable domain, filled in from reference TRBV7-6 and TRBJ2-3, reads GAGVSQSPRYKVTKRGQDVALRCDPISGHVSLYWYRQALGQGPEFLTYFNYEAQQDKSGLPNDRFSAERPEGSISTLTIQRTEQRDSAMYRCASSLGTGGPSLSTDTQYFGPGTRLTVL.

The V and J genes are TRBV4-1 and TRBJ2-5; the match to TRBD2 covers 8 bases. V was clipped by 1 base and J by 4 bases; unmatched bases: 5. The CDR3 contains 15 residues. Germline assignment: CDR1 MGHRA and CDR2 YSYEKL. This CDR3 is CASSQGGTRVETQYF. The CDR3 DNA follows: TGCGCCAGCAGCCAAGGGGGGACTAGGGTAGAGACCCAGTACTTC.

As concerns this clonotype: A much larger clone sits a single nucleotide away, making a read error possible. The gene calls are TRBV7-9 and TRBJ1-2; a weak D match, TRBD1 (5 bases). Germline loops: CDR1 SEHNR, CDR2 FQNEAQ (reference sequence). This CDR3 is 15 amino acids long. Written as DNA, the CDR3 is TGCGCCAGCAGCCACCCCCCAGGGCGTAACTATGGCTACCCCTTC. This gives the protein CASSHPPGRNYGYPF.

This clonotype was found many times. CDR3 loop: CASSQIHNEQFF. The CDR3 DNA reads as TGTGCCAGCAGCCAGATTCACAATGAGCAGTTCTTC. The chain employs TRBV4-2 and TRBJ2-1, with no clear D. V lost 3 bases to trimming and J lost 5 bases, with 5 bases between them. The CDR3 totals 12 residues. The germline V gene encodes CDR1 LGHNA and CDR2 YNFKEQ.

A few counts support this clonotype. The gene calls are TRBV27 and TRBJ2-1, with D hard to call. From germline, CDR1 is MNHEY and CDR2 SMNVEV (reference sequence). CDR3 length: 13 amino acids. The ends were cut back, 6 bases at V and 5 bases at J, with 11 bases in the middle. CDR3 bases: TGTGCCAGCAGGTTAGGAAATAACAATGAGCAGTTCTTC. This sequence encodes CASRLGNNNEQFF.

This clonotype was seen a few times. Here the CDR3 omits its conserved ending phenylalanine or tryptophan, so a read error is the likely source. The chain has TRBV7-9 and TRBJ2-1, with 11 bases that match TRBD2. The CDR3 runs to 14 residues. The V gene's germline CDR1 is SEHNR and CDR2 FQNEAQ (reference sequence). The V and J ends lost 2 bases and 8 bases, in that order; junction bases with no gene match: 2. This chain's CDR3 is CASSLLAGGYEQFL. The CDR3 nucleotides read TGTGCCAGCAGCTTACTAGCGGGAGGATATGAGCAGTTCCTC.

A note on this clonotype: A much more abundant neighbour one base away suggests this may be a read error. The chain carries TRBV12-3 or TRBV12-4 and TRBJ2-2; D is perhaps TRBD1 or TRBD2 (5 bases each). Trimming left V 3 bases short and J 6 bases short, with 17 bases between. The CDR3 extends over 16 amino acids. The chain's CDR3 is CASSFTGSGRAGELFF. The CDR3 DNA sequence: TGTGCCAGCAGTTTCACGGGGTCGGGGCGGGCCGGGGAGCTGTTTTTT.

This clonotype was detected ten times or more. The chain joins TRBV5-8 to TRBJ2-2, with 8 bases lining up with TRBD1. Trimming cost V 2 bases and J 5 bases; bases outside gene matches: 2. The V gene's germline CDR1 is SGHTS and CDR2 YDEGEE. The CDR3 consists of 14 residues. The CDR3 bases are TGTGCCAGCAGCTTTACAGGGGGTACCGGGGAGCTGTTTTTT. Protein: CASSFTGGTGELFF.

The V call is TRBV27, the J call TRBJ1-4; D is possibly TRBD1 (6 bases). Looked up from germline, CDR1 is MNHEY and CDR2 is SMNVEV (reference sequence). The CDR3 has 14 residues. Trimming left V 7 bases short and J 7 bases short, with 16 bases between. CDR3 loop: CASKTTGRGEKLFF. CDR3 DNA sequence: TGTGCCAGCAAAACGACAGGCAGAGGTGAAAAACTGTTTTTT.

This clonotype came up many times. The rearrangement uses TRBV7-9 and TRBJ1-4; 9 bases match TRBD1. Trimming removed 6 bases from V and 0 bases from J; junction bases left unmatched: 5. CDR3 size: 16 residues. CDR1 and CDR2 (germline): SEHNR, FQNEAQ (reference sequence). Here the CDR3 reads CASSHRGQATNEKLFF. CDR3 in DNA: TGTGCCAGCAGTCACAGGGGGCAAGCAACTAATGAAAAACTGTTTTTT.

The CDR3, as DNA: TGTGCCAGCAGCTTAGGACTAGCGGGAGACTCTGGGGCCAACGTCCTGACTTTC. As protein: CASSLGLAGDSGANVLTF. This sequence joins TRBV7-2 and TRBJ2-6; 12 bases are a match to TRBD2. The germline V gene encodes CDR1 SGHTA and CDR2 FQGNSA. The V segment lost 1 base and the J segment 0 bases; nucleotides outside the gene matches: 1. CDR3 length equals 18 residues.